The 8 T cell receptor beta chains below all came from one sample that was sequenced in a study of T cells in Graves' hyperthyroidism and ophthalmopathy. Authors of the study amplified TCR beta CDR3 regions from RNA transcripts. The study used the HTBI primer set for a first-round RT-PCR of the TCR CDR3. One entry per CDR3 protein results from TCRdb running MiXCR on the multiplex PCR reads. The sample has around 350,000 distinct CDR3 sequences; approximately 25% are singletons. Sequenced: blood. Receptor source: a man between 50 and 59 years old with Graves' hyperthyroidism.

The CDR3 loop reads CASSAKPGQRTDTQYF. DNA of the CDR3: TGTGCCAGCAGTGCGAAACCGGGACAACGCACAGATACGCAGTATTTT. This chain joins TRBV2 and TRBJ2-3, with D tentatively TRBD1 (6 bases). Germline loops: CDR1 SNHLY, CDR2 FYNNEI. The germline V and J ends were trimmed by 4 bases and 1 base, with 15 bases remaining between them. CDR3 length: 16 amino acids. The full variable domain, with the rest looked up from reference TRBV2 and TRBJ2-3, is EPEVTQTPSHQVTQMGQEVILRCVPISNHLYFYWYRQILGQKVEFLVSFYNNEISEKSEIFDDQFSVERPDGSNFTLKIRSTKLEDSAMYFCASSAKPGQRTDTQYFGPGTRLTVL.

This clonotype was found a few times. The V gene is TRBV9, the J gene TRBJ2-7; D is unresolved. The CDR3 runs 14 residues. The germline V gene encodes CDR1 SGDLS and CDR2 YYNGEE. The V end lost 0 bases, the J end lost 5 bases, and 12 bases lay between the germline ends. CDR3 DNA sequence: TGTGCCAGCAGCGTAGAAATAGGGCGAGACGAGCAGTACTTC. Amino acids: CASSVEIGRDEQYF. Full variable domain (remainder filled in from reference TRBV9 and TRBJ2-7): DSGVTQTPKHLITATGQRVTLRCSPRSGDLSVYWYQQSLDQGLQFLIQYYNGEERAKGNILERFSAQQFPDLHSELNLSSLELGDSALYFCASSVEIGRDEQYFGPGTRLTVT.

The chain couples TRBV19 to TRBJ2-5; D possibly matches TRBD1 or TRBD2 (6 bases each). Germline V gene data show CDR1 as LNHDA and CDR2 as SQIVND (reference sequence). V gave up 3 bases and J gave up 2 bases, with 16 bases separating them. The CDR3 is 16 residues long. CDR3 loop: CASSIGRGPRQETQYF. The DNA for the CDR3 is TGTGCCAGTAGTATTGGCCGGGGGCCACGACAAGAGACCCAGTACTTC. The entire variable domain, with the rest obtained from reference TRBV19 and TRBJ2-5, is as follows: DGGITQSPKYLFRKEGQNVTLSCEQNLNHDAMYWYRQDPGQGLRLIYYSQIVNDFQKGDIAEGYSVSREKKESFPLTVTSAQKNPTAFYLCASSIGRGPRQETQYFGPGTRLLVL.

The V gene is TRBV12-3 or TRBV12-4, the J gene TRBJ1-6; a possible D gene is TRBD1 (5 bases). The CDR3 spans 14 residues. Trimming removed 5 bases at V and 7 bases at J, with 12 bases between. The CDR3 reads CASSPQGGNSPLHF. CDR3 nucleotides: TGTGCCAGCAGTCCCCAGGGTGGAAATTCACCCCTCCACTTT.

V gene TRBV29-1 combines with J gene TRBJ2-5, with no clear D. CDR3 length equals 12 residues. Germline CDR1 is SQVTM and CDR2 is ANQGSEA. Deletions cut 3 bases from V and 5 bases from J, with 10 bases between. The CDR3 nucleotides are TGCAGCGTTGAGGGCTTCCGGGAGACCCAGTACTTC. Translated, it gives CSVEGFRETQYF.

This clonotype was counted many times. The chain employs TRBV7-2 and TRBJ2-3, with D unclear. Trimming cost V 4 bases and J 2 bases, with 13 bases left between them. The CDR3 loop spans 15 amino acids. In germline, CDR1 is SGHTA, CDR2 FQGNSA. Here the CDR3 reads CASSSSGLTTDTQYF. In nucleotides, the CDR3 is TGTGCCAGCAGCTCCTCGGGTCTGACCACAGATACGCAGTATTTT. Variable domain in full (rest from reference TRBV7-2 and TRBJ2-3): GAGVSQSPSNKVTEKGKDVELRCDPISGHTALYWYRQSLGQGLEFLIYFQGNSAPDKSGLPSDRFSAERTGGSVSTLTIQRTQQEDSAVYLCASSSSGLTTDTQYFGPGTRLTVL.

The sample holds many counts of this clonotype. This chain links TRBV28 with TRBJ2-7; TRBD2 aligns across 9 bases. This CDR3 spans 17 amino acids. CDR1 and CDR2 (germline): MDHEN, SYDVKM. V was pared by 5 bases and J by 3 bases, with 14 bases of the junction left unmatched. CDR3 coding DNA: TGTGCCAGCAGTCCCCCCGCCCCGGGACTAGCAGGCTACGAGCAGTACTTC. Its translation: CASSPPAPGLAGYEQYF.

This clonotype was counted at least ten times. The rearrangement uses TRBV20-1 and TRBJ2-1; D is uncertain. Looked up from germline, CDR1 is DFQATT and CDR2 is SNEGSKA (reference sequence). The CDR3 totals 13 residues. V gave up 5 bases and J gave up 6 bases, with 14 bases separating them. The CDR3 here is CSAVGPQTNEQFF. In DNA, the CDR3 is TGCAGTGCTGTAGGGCCCCAGACCAATGAGCAGTTCTTC.